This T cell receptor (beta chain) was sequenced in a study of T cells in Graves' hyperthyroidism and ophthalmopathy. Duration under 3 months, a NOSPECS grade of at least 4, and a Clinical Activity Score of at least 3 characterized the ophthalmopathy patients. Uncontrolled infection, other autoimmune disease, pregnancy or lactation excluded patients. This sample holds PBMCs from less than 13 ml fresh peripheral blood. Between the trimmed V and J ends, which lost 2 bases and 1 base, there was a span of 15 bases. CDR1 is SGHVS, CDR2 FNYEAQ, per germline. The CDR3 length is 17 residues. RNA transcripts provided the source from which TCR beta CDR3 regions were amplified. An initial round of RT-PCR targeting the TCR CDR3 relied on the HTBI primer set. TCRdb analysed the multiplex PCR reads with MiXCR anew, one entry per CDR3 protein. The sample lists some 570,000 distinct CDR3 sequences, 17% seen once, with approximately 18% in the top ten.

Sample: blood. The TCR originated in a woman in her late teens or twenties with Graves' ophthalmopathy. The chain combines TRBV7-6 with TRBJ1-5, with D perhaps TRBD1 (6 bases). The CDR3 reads CASSLRIGGWSNQPQHF. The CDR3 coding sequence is TGTGCCAGCAGCTTACGGATAGGGGGTTGGAGCAATCAGCCCCAGCATTTT.